This T cell receptor (beta chain) stems from a study of CD8+ T cells in alopecia areata. V lost 1 base, J lost 5 bases, and 5 bases lay in between. Germline loops: CDR1 PRHDT, CDR2 FYEKMQ (reference sequence). The length of the CDR3 is 13 residues. RNA was isolated and reverse transcribed to cDNA, the sequencing template. Libraries were prepared by immunoSEQ multiplex PCR; TCRdb keeps only in-frame clonotypes and omits some of them. This table has 100,000 to 130,000 clones, 50% to 60% appearing once. The sequenced material came from NKG2D-low CD8+ T cells sorted from blood. The V gene is TRBV13, the J gene TRBJ2-2; D remains unclear. This clonotype was sampled from a human donor with alopecia areata. The CDR3 region has the DNA TGTGCCAGCAGCTTAGAGGCGACCGGGGAGCTGTTTTTT. It yields the protein CASSLEATGELFF.